Listed here are 3 T cell receptor beta chains from one sample, sequenced in a study of T cell responses to AZD1222 COVID-19 vaccine. The assay was immunoSEQ multiplex PCR, and TCRdb's table has in-frame clones only and misses some. There are 150,000 to 200,000 clones in the sample; 90% to 95% occur only once, and 3.6% lies in the top ten. The sample here was peripheral blood, taken 28 days after the second dose of the MenACWY control vaccine. The receptors shown here come from an adult who received the MenACWY meningococcal vaccine as a control.

The chain has TRBV9 and TRBJ2-1; 7 nucleotides align to TRBD2. V was pared by 4 bases and J by 5 bases, with 12 bases of the junction left unmatched. The CDR3 length is 16 residues. CDR1 and CDR2 (germline): SGDLS, YYNGEE. The CDR3 here is CASSSSGREVNNEQFF. DNA of the CDR3: TGTGCCAGCAGCTCATCAGGACGGGAGGTCAACAATGAGCAGTTCTTC. The variable domain in full, completed from reference TRBV9 and TRBJ2-1, reads DSGVTQTPKHLITATGQRVTLRCSPRSGDLSVYWYQQSLDQGLQFLIQYYNGEERAKGNILERFSAQQFPDLHSELNLSSLELGDSALYFCASSSSGREVNNEQFFGPGTRLTVL.

This chain connects TRBV2 to TRBJ1-5, with D perhaps TRBD1 (5 bases). V dropped 7 bases and J dropped 2 bases, with 24 bases sitting between them. Germline loops: CDR1 SNHLY, CDR2 FYNNEI. The CDR3 runs 18 residues. In DNA form, the CDR3 reads TGTGCCAGCACTCGGGGCGGGCCCCCAGTCGTGGGCAATCAGCCCCAGCATTTT. It encodes CASTRGGPPVVGNQPQHF.

A few counts support this clone. This chain joins TRBV27 and TRBJ2-6; D unresolved. The CDR3 loop spans 13 amino acids. Trimming took 6 bases from V and 0 from J, leaving 3 bases between them. Germline CDR1 reads MNHEY; CDR2 reads SMNVEV (reference sequence). CDR3 amino acids: CASRSSGANVLTF. The CDR3 nucleotides read TGTGCCAGCAGGAGCTCTGGGGCCAACGTCCTGACTTTC.